The 26 T cell receptor beta chains reported below all come from one sample, sequenced in a study of beta chain features in type 1 diabetes. Isolated RNA was reverse transcribed in full, so expressed TCRB transcripts were sequenced. Clones were sequenced by immunoSEQ multiplex PCR, and TCRdb holds only the in-frame ones, with some missing. The sample lists about 250,000 clones, under 13% occurring once. Antigen specificity for these receptors is unknown. Study-level results: Shorter TCRB CDR3s, moderately but significantly so, marked every one of the four CD4+ subsets in Type 1 diabetes patients.

Sequencing was performed on naive CD4+ T cells from blood. These receptors all come from a man under 40 with type 1 diabetes.

V and J are TRBV18 and TRBJ1-1, with 9 bases fitting TRBD1. V was pared by 3 bases and J by 2 bases, with 7 bases of the junction left unmatched. This CDR3 is 16 amino acids long. Germline lookup yields CDR1 KGHSH and CDR2 LQKENI. The CDR3 region is CASSPGGGQGNTEAFF. The CDR3, as DNA: TGTGCCAGCTCACCTGGAGGGGGACAGGGAAACACTGAAGCTTTCTTT.

This clone was recorded a few times. This chain's CDR3 is CASSLSGTAEQFF. The CDR3 DNA reads TGTGCCAGCTCCCTATCGGGGACAGCAGAGCAGTTCTTC. V gene TRBV18 combines with J gene TRBJ2-1, with TRBD1 matching 7 bases. This CDR3 spans 13 amino acids. Trimming took 6 bases from V and 10 from J; bases not matched to a gene: 9. Germline V gene data show CDR1 as KGHSH and CDR2 as LQKENI.

This clone was seen a handful of times. The chain has TRBV6-5 and TRBJ2-5, with 10 bases matching TRBD1. CDR3 length equals 16 residues. V lost 2 bases, J lost 6 bases, and 9 bases stayed unmatched. The V gene's germline CDR1 is MNHEY and CDR2 SVGAGI. The CDR3 reads CASSYLSEGQGQTQYF. In DNA form, the CDR3 reads TGTGCCAGCAGTTACCTATCCGAGGGACAGGGGCAGACCCAGTACTTC.

About this clone: One end of the junction fails to match germline, which may point to a read error. The V gene is TRBV7-3, the J gene TRBJ2-1; weak D call: TRBD1 (6 bases). Germline values: CDR1 SGHTA, CDR2 FQGTGA. The CDR3 is made up of 15 amino acids. The CDR3 bases are TGTGCCAGCAGCATCACCGGGACATCCTTCAATGAGCAGTTCTTC. It yields the protein CASSITGTSFNEQFF.

This sequence joins TRBV7-9 and TRBJ2-1, with 7 bases that match TRBD1. The CDR3 covers 15 residues. Losses at the gene ends were 4 bases for V and 8 bases for J; bases not matched to a gene: 11. CDR1 SEHNR and CDR2 FQNEAQ come from the germline V gene (reference sequence). The CDR3 is CASSYDRALRDEQFF. The CDR3 DNA is TGTGCCAGCAGCTACGACAGGGCCCTCCGGGATGAGCAGTTCTTC.

The chain is built from TRBV19 and TRBJ2-2; 12 nucleotides agree with TRBD1. The CDR3 loop spans 15 amino acids. Losses at the gene ends were 6 bases for V and 6 bases for J; bases not matched to a gene: 5. The germline V gene encodes CDR1 LNHDA and CDR2 SQIVND (reference sequence). The CDR3 nucleotides read TGTGCCAGTAGCACCGGGACAGGGGGCTCCGGGGAGCTGTTTTTT. Translating gives CASSTGTGGSGELFF.

In this sample, this clone turned up a few times. The V and J genes are TRBV9 and TRBJ1-2, with D perhaps matching TRBD1 (6 bases). The CDR3 is 17 residues long. Trimming removed 4 bases from V and 4 bases from J, with 23 bases in between. Looked up from germline, CDR1 is SGDLS and CDR2 is YYNGEE. The CDR3 is CASSPRLVGARSYGYTF. The DNA for the CDR3 is TGTGCCAGCAGCCCCCGGCTCGTGGGGGCGCGGAGCTATGGCTACACCTTC.

The chain joins TRBV19 to TRBJ1-3; no clear D. Trimming removed 5 bases at V and 0 bases at J, with 11 bases between. The CDR3 is 15 residues long. Looked up from germline, CDR1 is LNHDA and CDR2 is SQIVND (reference sequence). The CDR3: CASSPIVGSGNTIYF. CDR3 in DNA: TGTGCCAGTAGTCCAATCGTCGGCTCTGGAAACACCATATATTTT.

This clone was detected a few times. The rearrangement links TRBV18 to TRBJ1-5; TRBD1 might be the D (6 bases). The germline gives CDR1 KGHSH, CDR2 LQKENI. The CDR3 runs 15 residues. Trimming took off 1 base at V and 4 bases at J, with 11 bases between the two ends. CDR3 loop: CASSPLSGANQPQHF. The CDR3 DNA sequence: TGTGCCAGCTCACCACTATCAGGGGCTAATCAGCCCCAGCATTTT.

The chain couples TRBV6-5 to TRBJ2-1; TRBD1 might be the D (6 bases). CDR3 length: 15 amino acids. V was clipped by 4 bases and J by 2 bases, with 12 bases between them. Germline CDR1 reads MNHEY; CDR2 reads SVGAGI. The CDR3 sequence: CASSSHRAAYNEQFF. The CDR3, as DNA: TGTGCCAGCAGTTCCCACAGGGCTGCCTACAATGAGCAGTTCTTC.

This clone was counted a few times. The chain joins TRBV4-3 to TRBJ2-2, with D possibly matching TRBD1 (6 bases). The CDR3 length is 16 residues. The germline V gene has CDR1 LGHNA and CDR2 YSLEER. Trimming cost V 1 base and J 1 base, with 10 bases left between them. The CDR3, as DNA: TGCGCCAGCAGCCAAGCCGGCAGGGGGAACACCGGGGAGCTGTTTTTT. Its translation is CASSQAGRGNTGELFF.

This clone was seen only a few times. The chain couples TRBV11-1 to TRBJ1-2; 10 nucleotides line up with TRBD1. The CDR3 sequence is 16 residues long. Trimming took 1 base from V and 8 from J; bases not matched to a gene: 10. Looked up from germline, CDR1 is SGHAT and CDR2 is FQDESV (reference sequence). CDR3 nucleotides: TGTGCCAGCAGCTTAGATTCCGGGACAGGGGATCAAGGCTACACCTTC. This codes for CASSLDSGTGDQGYTF.

J is TRBJ1-4 and V is TRBV14; no definite D call. In germline, CDR1 is SGHDN, CDR2 FVKESK. This CDR3 is 16 amino acids long. Trimming removed 1 base from V and 7 bases from J, with 16 bases in between. The CDR3 DNA sequence: TGTGCCAGCAGCCAAGGGAGGATCTTCGGCGGTGAAAAACTGTTTTTT. It translates to CASSQGRIFGGEKLFF.

V is TRBV7-3 and J is TRBJ2-5; D is perhaps TRBD1 (5 bases). CDR3 length: 14 residues. The germline gives CDR1 SGHTA, CDR2 FQGTGA. The V end lost 5 bases, the J end lost 4 bases, and 14 bases lay between the germline ends. The CDR3 sequence is CASSPLGASETQYF. DNA of the CDR3: TGTGCCAGCAGCCCCCTAGGGGCTTCAGAGACCCAGTACTTC.

This clone was detected a few times. The sample carries other DNA sequences with the same CDR3. The CDR3, as DNA: TGTGCCAGCTCACCAGACAGGAGCTATGGCTACACCTTC. Translated, it gives CASSPDRSYGYTF. V gene TRBV18 combines with J gene TRBJ1-2; D is perhaps TRBD1 (6 bases). CDR3 length: 13 amino acids. The V and J ends lost 2 bases and 4 bases respectively, with 8 bases between them. The germline V gene has CDR1 KGHSH and CDR2 LQKENI.

This clone was detected only a few times. This chain connects TRBV2 to TRBJ1-1; the match to TRBD1 covers 9 bases. CDR1 and CDR2 from the germline V gene are SNHLY and FYNNEI. V lost 7 bases and J lost 4; bases outside the gene matches: 7. The CDR3 covers 14 residues. The CDR3 loop reads CASTITGGSTEAFF. The CDR3 DNA reads as TGTGCCAGCACTATCACAGGGGGCTCCACTGAAGCTTTCTTT.

This clone was detected only a few times. The genes are TRBV30 and TRBJ1-2; maybe TRBD1 (6 bases). Per germline, CDR1 GTSNPN and CDR2 SVGIG (reference sequence). Trimming removed 0 bases from V and 8 bases from J, with 13 bases in between. This CDR3 has 13 amino acids. The DNA for the CDR3 is TGTGCCTGGAGTGTAGCACAGGGAGGGGGCTACACCTTC. Translated: CAWSVAQGGGYTF. The full variable domain, rest sourced from reference TRBV30 and TRBJ1-2, is SQTIHQWPATLVQPVGSPLSLECTVEGTSNPNLYWYRQAAGRGLQLLFYSVGIGQISSEVPQNLSASRPQDRQFILSSKKLLLSDSGFYLCAWSVAQGGGYTFGSGTRLTVV.

In its sample, this clone was seen a few times. Here the CDR3 DNA reads TGTGCCAGCAGTTTAGTTCAGAACACTGAAGCTTTCTTT. Protein sequence: CASSLVQNTEAFF. V usage is TRBV28 and J usage is TRBJ1-1, with unresolved D. Germline loops: CDR1 MDHEN, CDR2 SYDVKM. The CDR3 has 13 amino acids. V lost 2 bases and J 1 base, leaving 5 bases between the germline ends.

The chain couples TRBV7-2 to TRBJ2-5, with 10 positions matching TRBD1. This CDR3 comprises 15 residues. J lost 3 bases, V lost 0 bases, and 1 base had no gene match. Germline V lookup: CDR1 SGHTA, CDR2 FQGNSA. The CDR3: CASSLAGTGEETQYF. In DNA form, the CDR3 reads TGTGCCAGCAGCTTAGCCGGGACAGGGGAAGAGACCCAGTACTTC.

The rearrangement joins TRBV18 to TRBJ1-6, with a weak D call TRBD1 (5 bases). Germline lookup yields CDR1 KGHSH and CDR2 LQKENI. The CDR3 loop spans 16 amino acids. V gave up 0 bases and J gave up 7 bases, with 13 bases separating them. The CDR3 protein is CASSPPYGGMNSPLHF. DNA of the CDR3: TGTGCCAGCTCACCACCGTATGGGGGGATGAATTCACCCCTCCACTTT.

The chain joins TRBV5-4 to TRBJ2-5; 13 nucleotides agree with TRBD2. V was clipped by 4 bases and J by 2 bases; unmatched bases: 5. Germline V gene data show CDR1 as SGHNT and CDR2 as YYREEE (reference sequence). This CDR3 has 16 residues. CDR3 in DNA: TGTGCCAGCAGCCCTACTAGCGGGGGGGATCAAGAGACCCAGTACTTC. Encoded protein: CASSPTSGGDQETQYF.

CDR3 protein: CASSPRGDHNEQFF. CDR3 DNA: TGTGCCAGCAGTCCTAGGGGTGACCACAATGAGCAGTTCTTC. The genes are TRBV6-6 and TRBJ2-1, with D perhaps TRBD1 (5 bases). Between the trimmed V and J ends, which lost 5 bases and 5 bases, there was a span of 13 bases. The CDR3 runs to 14 residues. Germline loops: CDR1 MNHNY, CDR2 SVGAGI (reference sequence).

V usage is TRBV4-2 and J usage is TRBJ2-1; 8 bases line up with TRBD2. The germline V gene encodes CDR1 LGHNA and CDR2 YNFKEQ. The CDR3 spans 17 residues. Unmatched junction bases numbered 11, after V lost 0 bases and J lost 7 bases. The CDR3: CASSQDLAGGRYNEQFF. CDR3 DNA sequence: TGTGCCAGCAGCCAAGATCTGGCGGGGGGACGCTATAATGAGCAGTTCTTC.

This clone has a handful of counts. The V and J genes are TRBV7-2 and TRBJ2-7, with D possibly being TRBD1 (6 bases). The germline gives CDR1 SGHTA, CDR2 FQGNSA. This CDR3 spans 14 amino acids. V was pared by 5 bases and J by 4 bases, with 15 bases between. The CDR3 sequence is CASSPNPTGYEQYF. The CDR3 nucleotides read TGTGCCAGCAGCCCAAACCCGACAGGTTACGAGCAGTACTTC.

Here the CDR3 DNA reads TGTGCCAGCAGCTTACTAGGGACTTACAATGAGCAGTTCTTC. Its translation is CASSLLGTYNEQFF. The rearrangement links TRBV7-2 to TRBJ2-1; possibly TRBD2 for D (6 bases). Germline V gene lookup returns CDR1 SGHTA and CDR2 FQGNSA. V was cut by 2 bases and J by 4 bases, with 9 bases left in between. This CDR3 comprises 14 residues.

The sample holds a few counts of this clone. The chain joins TRBV28 to TRBJ2-1, with 8 bases matching TRBD2. The CDR3 spans 14 residues. J was trimmed by 9 bases and V by 6 bases; bases with no gene match: 10. Germline V gene lookup returns CDR1 MDHEN and CDR2 SYDVKM. CDR3 region: CASSPPLAGTEQFF. For the CDR3, the DNA is TGTGCCAGCAGCCCTCCCCTAGCGGGTACTGAGCAGTTCTTC.